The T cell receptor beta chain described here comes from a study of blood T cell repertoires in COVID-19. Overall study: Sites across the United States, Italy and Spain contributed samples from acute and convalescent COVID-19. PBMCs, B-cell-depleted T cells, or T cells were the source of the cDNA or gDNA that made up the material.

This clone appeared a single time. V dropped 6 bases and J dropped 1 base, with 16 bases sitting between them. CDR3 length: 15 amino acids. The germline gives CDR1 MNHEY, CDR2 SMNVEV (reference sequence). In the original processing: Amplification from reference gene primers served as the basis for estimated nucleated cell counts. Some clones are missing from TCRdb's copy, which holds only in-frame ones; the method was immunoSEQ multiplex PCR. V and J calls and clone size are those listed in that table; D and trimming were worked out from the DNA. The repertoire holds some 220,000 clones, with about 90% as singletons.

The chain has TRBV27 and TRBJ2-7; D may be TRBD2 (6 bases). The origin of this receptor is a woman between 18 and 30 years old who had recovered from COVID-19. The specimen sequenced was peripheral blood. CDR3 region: CASRRGPGESYEQYF. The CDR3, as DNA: TGTGCCAGCAGAAGGGGACCGGGGGAATCCTACGAGCAGTACTTC.